The rows below give T cell receptor beta chains drawn from one sample of a study of blood T cells in healthy people across ages. TCRdb called the 5' RACE reads again in MiXCR, with one record for every CDR3 protein. The profile shows roughly 1,100,000 distinct CDR3 sequences, almost 25% of them singletons. The sample was also linked to a second study, of T cells of mothers and their children.

Sequencing was done on a sample of blood. The receptors were sampled from a girl aged 2 to 9 in good health. The CDR3 runs from the conserved cysteine through the conserved F or W. The order of the fields is CDR3 protein, CDR3 DNA, D gene, J gene, CDR3 length, clone size, V gene. The D gene is left open where the match is weak. Not all rows give a size; the values are once, few, many and, for expanded clones, a class.

CDR3: CASSLDGERTEAFF
DNA: TGTGCCAGCAGTCTGGACGGAGAGAGGACTGAAGCTTTCTTT
D: -
J: TRBJ1-1
length: 14
size: -
V: TRBV6-2/TRBV6-3

CDR3: CASGKEFTDTQYF
DNA: TGTGCCAGCGGGAAGGAGTTCACAGATACGCAGTATTTT
D: -
J: TRBJ2-3
length: 13
size: few
V: TRBV6-4

CDR3: CASSRTPASADTQYF
DNA: TGTGCCAGCAGCCGGACCCCCGCTAGCGCAGATACGCAGTATTTT
D: -
J: TRBJ2-3
length: 15
size: -
V: TRBV7-3

CDR3: CSAVGQVANYGYTF
DNA: TGCAGTGCTGTTGGACAGGTAGCTAACTATGGCTACACCTTC
D: TRBD1
J: TRBJ1-2
length: 14
size: -
V: TRBV20-1

CDR3: CSVVVGWEAFF
DNA: TGCAGCGTCGTGGTTGGTTGGGAAGCTTTCTTT
D: -
J: TRBJ1-1
length: 11
size: -
V: TRBV29-1

CDR3: CASSQVNRDTDTQYF
DNA: TGCGCCAGCAGCCAAGTTAACCGGGACACAGATACGCAGTATTTT
D: -
J: TRBJ2-3
length: 15
size: -
V: TRBV4-1

CDR3: CANKSSILTYEQYF
DNA: TGTGCCAATAAGAGTTCCATCCTAACCTACGAGCAGTACTTC
D: -
J: TRBJ2-7
length: 14
size: -
V: TRBV27

CDR3: CAISEARVETQYF
DNA: TGTGCCATCAGTGAGGCTCGGGTGGAGACCCAGTACTTC
D: -
J: TRBJ2-5
length: 13
size: -
V: TRBV10-3

CDR3: CASSGLAGAYQETQYF
DNA: TGTGCCAGCAGCGGGCTAGCGGGAGCGTACCAAGAGACCCAGTACTTC
D: TRBD2
J: TRBJ2-5
length: 16
size: few
V: TRBV9

CDR3: CSVLDSRKGGYTF
DNA: TGCAGCGTGCTGGACTCCCGGAAGGGCGGCTACACCTTC
D: -
J: TRBJ1-2
length: 13
size: few
V: TRBV29-1

CDR3: CATREGGNYGYTF
DNA: TGTGCCACCCGGGAAGGGGGGAACTATGGCTACACCTTC
D: -
J: TRBJ1-2
length: 13
size: -
V: TRBV6-6

CDR3: CSASIAGEREQYF
DNA: TGCAGTGCTAGTATAGCGGGAGAACGAGAGCAGTACTTC
D: TRBD2
J: TRBJ2-7
length: 13
size: many
V: TRBV20-1

CDR3: CASSQVGVFGGLF
DNA: TGTGCCAGCAGCCAAGTGGGTGTTTTTGGGGGGCTCTTC
D: -
J: TRBJ2-5
length: 13
size: few
V: TRBV14

CDR3: CASSQVSGALSYEQYF
DNA: TGTGCCAGCAGCCAAGTCTCGGGGGCCCTCTCCTACGAGCAGTACTTC
D: -
J: TRBJ2-7
length: 16
size: few
V: TRBV14

CDR3: CSVRTEGNTIYF
DNA: TGCAGCGTCCGGACAGAGGGAAACACCATATATTTT
D: -
J: TRBJ1-3
length: 12
size: -
V: TRBV29-1

CDR3: CASSTGTWEKLFF
DNA: TGTGCCAGCAGCACCGGGACATGGGAAAAACTGTTTTTT
D: -
J: TRBJ1-4
length: 13
size: few
V: TRBV12-3/TRBV12-4

CDR3: CASSFDRENNSPLHF
DNA: TGTGCCAGCAGTTTCGACAGGGAAAATAATTCACCCCTCCACTTT
D: TRBD1
J: TRBJ1-6
length: 15
size: few
V: TRBV12-3/TRBV12-4

CDR3: CSAITGKVETQYF
DNA: TGCAGTGCAATCACAGGGAAGGTGGAGACCCAGTACTTC
D: -
J: TRBJ2-5
length: 13
size: few
V: TRBV20-1

CDR3: CASSQDLGAGGHNEQFF
DNA: TGTGCCAGCAGCCAAGATTTAGGAGCGGGGGGACACAATGAGCAGTTCTTC
D: TRBD2
J: TRBJ2-1
length: 17
size: many
V: TRBV3-1

CDR3: CASSVDSHEQYF
DNA: TGTGCCAGCAGCGTAGATTCCCACGAGCAGTACTTC
D: -
J: TRBJ2-7
length: 12
size: -
V: TRBV11-1

CDR3: CASSMGLGRYEQYF
DNA: TGTGCCAGTAGTATGGGGTTGGGACGCTACGAGCAGTACTTC
D: -
J: TRBJ2-7
length: 14
size: few
V: TRBV19

CDR3: CASKSDGYEQYF
DNA: TGTGCCAGCAAGAGTGACGGGTACGAGCAGTACTTC
D: -
J: TRBJ2-7
length: 12
size: -
V: TRBV6-1

CDR3: CSVEDRGVGAFF
DNA: TGCAGCGTTGAAGATCGCGGGGTCGGGGCTTTCTTT
D: -
J: TRBJ1-1
length: 12
size: few
V: TRBV29-1

CDR3: CASSSWGGPGGEQYF
DNA: TGTGCCAGCAGTTCCTGGGGGGGTCCAGGGGGTGAGCAGTACTTC
D: -
J: TRBJ2-7
length: 15
size: once
V: TRBV6-5

CDR3: CASSYSRGTEAFF
DNA: TGTGCCAGCAGTTACTCGAGAGGGACTGAAGCTTTCTTT
D: -
J: TRBJ1-1
length: 13
size: many
V: TRBV6-5

CDR3: CASTRDSYVGNTIYF
DNA: TGTGCCAGCACCCGAGACAGCTACGTAGGAAACACCATATATTTT
D: -
J: TRBJ1-3
length: 15
size: -
V: TRBV12-3/TRBV12-4

CDR3: CSARDGSGGTYEQYF
DNA: TGCAGTGCTAGAGATGGGTCCGGGGGAACTTACGAGCAGTACTTC
D: -
J: TRBJ2-7
length: 15
size: once
V: TRBV20-1

CDR3: CASTEGSDTEAFF
DNA: TGTGCCAGCACCGAGGGGTCGGACACTGAAGCTTTCTTT
D: -
J: TRBJ1-1
length: 13
size: few
V: TRBV13

CDR3: CSVERRAASNEQFF
DNA: TGCAGCGTTGAAAGGAGGGCGGCCTCCAATGAGCAGTTCTTC
D: -
J: TRBJ2-1
length: 14
size: few
V: TRBV29-1

CDR3: CSARVVGYGYTF
DNA: TGCAGTGCTAGAGTTGTGGGCTATGGCTACACCTTC
D: -
J: TRBJ1-2
length: 12
size: -
V: TRBV20-1

CDR3: CASSFSGAVSSYNEQFF
DNA: TGTGCCAGCAGCTTTTCCGGGGCAGTCAGCTCCTACAATGAGCAGTTCTTC
D: -
J: TRBJ2-1
length: 17
size: -
V: TRBV7-9

CDR3: CASSSPGVDNEQYF
DNA: TGTGCCAGCAGTTCCCCGGGGGTAGACAACGAGCAGTACTTC
D: -
J: TRBJ2-7
length: 14
size: -
V: TRBV28

CDR3: CASARSRGNTEAFF
DNA: TGCGCCAGCGCCCGGTCACGGGGAAACACTGAAGCTTTCTTT
D: -
J: TRBJ1-1
length: 14
size: few
V: TRBV4-3

CDR3: CASSLSAAPDDEQYF
DNA: TGTGCCAGCAGTTTATCGGCCGCCCCGGACGACGAGCAGTACTTT
D: -
J: TRBJ2-7
length: 15
size: -
V: TRBV27

CDR3: CATTPDGRSTDTQYF
DNA: TGTGCCACCACCCCGGACGGTAGGAGCACAGATACGCAGTATTTT
D: -
J: TRBJ2-3
length: 15
size: few
V: TRBV24-1

CDR3: CASSLITGGAETQYF
DNA: TGTGCCAGCAGCTTAATTACGGGGGGCGCAGAGACCCAGTACTTC
D: -
J: TRBJ2-5
length: 15
size: -
V: TRBV7-2

CDR3: CASSWGPNYGYTF
DNA: TGTGCCAGCAGCTGGGGACCGAACTATGGCTACACCTTC
D: -
J: TRBJ1-2
length: 13
size: few
V: TRBV7-3

CDR3: CAISELGQTSNQPQHF
DNA: TGTGCCATCAGTGAGTTGGGACAGACTAGCAATCAGCCCCAGCATTTT
D: TRBD1
J: TRBJ1-5
length: 16
size: -
V: TRBV10-3

CDR3: CASSIYRQPLYGYTF
DNA: TGTGCCAGCAGCATCTACCGACAGCCCCTTTATGGCTACACCTTC
D: -
J: TRBJ1-2
length: 15
size: few
V: TRBV13

CDR3: CSVELTLTLLGEQFF
DNA: TGCAGCGTTGAGCTAACCCTAACCCTATTGGGTGAGCAGTTCTTC
D: -
J: TRBJ2-1
length: 15
size: -
V: TRBV29-1

CDR3: CASSFSGDLQETQYF
DNA: TGTGCCAGCAGCTTTAGCGGAGACTTACAAGAGACCCAGTACTTC
D: -
J: TRBJ2-5
length: 15
size: few
V: TRBV11-2

CDR3: CASSEGPGVGYTF
DNA: TGTGCCAGCAGTGAAGGCCCGGGGGTGGGCTACACCTTC
D: -
J: TRBJ1-2
length: 13
size: -
V: TRBV25-1

CDR3: CASSMDRPGADTQYF
DNA: TGTGCCAGCAGCATGGACAGGCCGGGGGCAGATACGCAGTATTTT
D: -
J: TRBJ2-3
length: 15
size: -
V: TRBV28